The clone carrying this TCR beta chain was seen once. Antigen specificity is unknown. Bulk PBMC genomic DNA spanned ten immunoSEQ deep plates. Using immunoSEQ multiplex PCR, the repertoire was profiled, and TCRdb retains in-frame clones only, with some absent. The data contain roughly 500,000 clones, 79% of them singletons. Germline values: CDR1 SGHRS, CDR2 YFSETQ. This CDR3 is built from 13 residues. Trimming removed 0 bases from V and 6 bases from J, with 8 bases in between. This sample was included in a study of shared clonotypes between healthy human individuals. Unsorted samples, those not sorted, used roughly 100 million PBMCs for genomic DNA. Study observations and caveats: Clonotype sharing among donors was thought likely to change with sequencing depth.

The sequenced sample consisted of PBMCs. The clonotype comes from a middle-aged woman in good health. Some clones in this sample may be carry-over from other donors' samples. The chain combines TRBV5-1 with TRBJ2-3; D is unresolved. CDR3 protein: CASSLEGWDTQYF. In DNA form, the CDR3 reads TGCGCCAGCAGCTTGGAGGGTTGGGATACGCAGTATTTT.